These T cell receptor beta chains were read from a single sample in a study of T cells expressing NK-cell markers. TCRdb derives one entry per CDR3 protein from the 5' RACE reads, leaving out DNA. This repertoire includes about 110,000 distinct CDR3 sequences. The sample was blood T cells: a sorted CD56 or NKG2C T cell subset, CD4+ or CD8+ T cells, or bulk PBMC T cells (not recorded which). The source of these receptors is a woman between 18 and 70 years old in good health. CDR3s include the opening cysteine and the closing phenylalanine or tryptophan.

v_call	j_call	cdr3_aa
TRBV28	TRBJ2-7	CASGSGPAYEQYF
TRBV20-1	TRBJ2-5	CSARQATETQYF
TRBV5-4	TRBJ2-3	CASSLGGSPPDTQYF
TRBV7-9	TRBJ2-1	CASSAAGGAYNEQFF
TRBV29-1	TRBJ2-1	CSVEAPGEQFF
TRBV20-1	TRBJ2-1	CSASSIGTSYEQFF
TRBV9	TRBJ2-7	CASSPGLGAYEQYF
TRBV11-2	TRBJ2-1	CASSSTEGGRAYNEQFF
TRBV29-1	TRBJ2-5	CSVDPTGQGETQYF
TRBV6-1	TRBJ2-3	CASETNTRTSTDTQYF
TRBV5-1	TRBJ1-1	CASSPVGTEAFF
TRBV7-2	TRBJ2-1	CASSFPARNEQFF
TRBV6-2/TRBV6-3	TRBJ2-7	CATETGSGEQYF
TRBV3-1	TRBJ2-2	CASSQELGTDVGELFF
TRBV7-2	TRBJ2-3	CASTTGSGGATDTQYF
TRBV27	TRBJ2-7	CASSWGGGNYEQYF
TRBV20-1	TRBJ2-5	CSARVLGETQYF
TRBV28	TRBJ2-1	CASRIEQGRGNEQFF
TRBV18	TRBJ2-6	CASSSDHGGVSGANVLTF
TRBV7-6	TRBJ2-2	CASSRHSTGELFF
TRBV30	TRBJ2-1	CACKGLAGEQFF
TRBV7-6	TRBJ1-1	CASSLEGGSTEAFF
TRBV27	TRBJ2-3	CASSLGGLGGVTDTQYF
TRBV28	TRBJ2-6	CASNPSGANVLTF
TRBV14	TRBJ2-7	CASSQGGLAYEQYF
TRBV20-1	TRBJ2-7	CSARTDISYEQYF
TRBV5-4	TRBJ2-3	CASSLFGTGVADTQYF
TRBV4-3	TRBJ1-4	CASSQETPTNEKLFF
TRBV4-3	TRBJ2-1	CASSQGREYNEQFF
TRBV19	TRBJ1-5	CASTEVPGSNQPQHF
TRBV4-3	TRBJ2-1	CASSDRGLYNEQFF
TRBV11-2	TRBJ1-6	CASSPVGQLQSPLHF
TRBV7-9	TRBJ2-1	CASSPPFGREQFF
TRBV19	TRBJ2-1	CASRGPGSYNEQFF
TRBV7-2	TRBJ2-7	CASSLEDRVSYEQYF
TRBV5-5	TRBJ2-2	CASSFDAGTGELFF
TRBV28	TRBJ2-2	CASSIPTSVSTGELFF
TRBV15	TRBJ2-1	CATSTTKILAKSYNEQFF
TRBV28	TRBJ2-1	CASSLGPGTRKEQFF
TRBV3-1	TRBJ2-5	CASSPLEGRETQYF
TRBV11-2	TRBJ2-3	CASSSTPGGDTQYF
TRBV5-1	TRBJ2-1	CASSLDPRDEQFF
TRBV7-9	TRBJ1-5	CASSLALAANSNQPQHF
TRBV5-5	TRBJ1-4	CASIGGAPEKLFF
TRBV7-9	TRBJ1-4	CASSPQTAGLKEKLFF
TRBV5-5	TRBJ1-1	CASSPWTGASTEAFF
TRBV19	TRBJ2-2	CASSYYRGDGELFF
TRBV4-3	TRBJ2-6	CASSQGPQSGANVLTF
TRBV4-1	TRBJ2-2	CASSQEPGMSTGELFF
TRBV19	TRBJ1-1	CASRPRDFDTEAFF